Reported below is one T cell receptor beta chain. This clonotype came up many times. Its antigen is currently not known. Per-base qualities were not stored, and no clone one base away is much larger. The sample was run on an Illumina HiSeq 2500. Quantitative 5'-RACE with molecular barcodes was the method used to prepare the TCR beta libraries. Per the source publication's procedure: To identify disease-linked TCR variants, a new computational method was used, one built on a probabilistic model of VDJ rearrangement. TCRdb reworked the public reads: Q25 trimming with fastp, MiXCR clone assembly, productive beta chains retained. CDR3 protein sequences are deduplicated, and each keeps its most common genes and DNA. TCRdb's processing, not the study's, gives the V and J calls here. The sample table shows under 850,000 distinct CDR3 sequences, and under 20% are seen once. The top ten clonotypes cover roughly a fifth of the sample.

The record originates from a study of CD8 T cells in ankylosing spondylitis (dated by TCRdb to 2016 to 2017). In terms of the full investigation: The study set out to find disease-linked TCR variants by profiling T cell receptor beta repertoires in ankylosing spondylitis patients and healthy donors. The full study cohort comprised around 25 ankylosing spondylitis patients and approximately 100 healthy donors. Peripheral blood was sampled, and synovial fluid was additionally collected from ankylosing spondylitis patients.

From its cysteine to its phenylalanine, the CDR3 spans 14 amino acids. The read is trimmed to its CDR3 DNA, 42 bases read in frame from base 1. The junction carries 12 bases between V and J, which are trimmed by 0 bases and 9 bases respectively. CDR1 MNHEY and CDR2 SMNVEV are derived from the germline V gene (reference sequence). What the study reported, not specific to this receptor: The disease-linked clones were reported to be significantly enriched in matched synovial fluid samples from ankylosing spondylitis patients. A TCR beta motif made up of eight highly homologous amino acid variants appeared to be characteristic of blood from ankylosing spondylitis patients. Some motif variants had previously been reported in the synovial fluid and blood of reactive arthritis patients, which suggests shared mechanisms of disease initiation. The disease-linked clones showed a CD8+ phenotype and occurred at relatively low frequencies in peripheral blood.

The sequenced sample was blood, either unsorted or a sorted T cell fraction (not recorded which). The V and J segments used are TRBV27 and TRBJ2-1, with no confident D gene call. The receptor's source is a male donor with ankylosing spondylitis. The DNA reads TGTGCCAGCAGTTTATCACCCCAACCCGGTGAGCAGTTCTTC. Translated, this is CASSLSPQPGEQFF.